Below are 13 T cell receptor beta chains sequenced from a single sample in a study of T cells in Graves' hyperthyroidism and ophthalmopathy. RNA transcripts served as the template for amplifying TCR beta CDR3 regions. Carried out on the TCR CDR3, a first-round RT-PCR used the HTBI primer set. TCRdb re-called the multiplex PCR reads through MiXCR, storing one row per CDR3 protein. The sample lists 300,000 to 450,000 distinct CDR3 sequences, more than 14% occurring once. Sequences were obtained from blood. These receptors originate from a woman under 40 with Graves' ophthalmopathy.

Many counts were recorded for this clonotype. The J gene is TRBJ2-1, the V gene TRBV29-1; D unresolved. Germline V lookup: CDR1 SQVTM, CDR2 ANQGSEA. Trimming took 2 bases from V and 12 from J, leaving 11 bases between them. CDR3 size: 11 residues. DNA for the CDR3: TGCAGCGTTGAACTGGGCGTCGGGCAGTTCTTC. Translating it yields CSVELGVGQFF.

This clonotype was seen at least ten times. One end of the junction does not line up with germline, which may come from a read error. The chain has TRBV5-1 and TRBJ2-2, with D tentatively TRBD2 (6 bases). Germline values: CDR1 SGHRS, CDR2 YFSETQ. This CDR3 contains 16 residues. DNA of the CDR3: TGTGCCAGCAGCTTAGCCGGGACTTCGAACACCGGGGAGCTGTTTTTT. This encodes CASSLAGTSNTGELFF.

There are many counts of this clonotype. The chain carries TRBV20-1 and TRBJ2-7, with 9 bases matching TRBD1. CDR1 is DFQATT and CDR2 is SNEGSKA in the germline V gene (reference sequence). Losses at the gene ends were 8 bases for V and 3 bases for J; bases not matched to a gene: 8. This CDR3 region has 13 residues. CDR3 loop: CSFTGTGNYEQYF. CDR3 DNA sequence: TGCAGTTTCACCGGGACAGGGAACTACGAGCAGTACTTC.

This clonotype was counted ten times or more. The V gene is TRBV11-2, the J gene TRBJ1-5; D is ambiguous. The CDR3 is 14 residues long. The ends were cut back, 0 bases at V and 2 bases at J, with 5 bases in the middle. Germline CDR1 reads SGHAT; CDR2 reads FQNNGV. The CDR3 spells CASSLDSGNQPQHF. The DNA for the CDR3 is TGTGCCAGCAGCTTAGACAGCGGCAATCAGCCCCAGCATTTT.

This clonotype came up many times. Relative to the germline gene, one junction end is altered; a read error may explain this. The V gene is TRBV18, the J gene TRBJ1-1, with TRBD1 matching 7 bases. The CDR3 spans 13 residues. The germline CDR1 and CDR2 sequences are KGHSH and LQKENI. CDR3: CASGQAPNTETFF. The CDR3 DNA is TGTGCCAGCGGACAGGCCCCGAACACTGAAACTTTCTTT.

This clonotype was found many times. The chain links TRBV19 to TRBJ1-1; TRBD1 matches 10 bases. Germline V CDR1 and CDR2: LNHDA, SQIVND (reference sequence). V lost 5 bases and J lost 6; bases outside the gene matches: 6. This CDR3 is built from 14 residues. The CDR3 nucleotides are TGTGCCAGTAGTCCTACCGGGACAGGGGCTGAAGCTTTCTTT. Amino acids: CASSPTGTGAEAFF.

This sequence joins TRBV6-5 and TRBJ2-5, with TRBD1 matching 7 bases. CDR1 and CDR2 from the germline V gene are MNHEY and SVGAGI. V lost 2 bases to trimming and J lost 3 bases; unmatched junction nucleotides: 9. CDR3 length: 16 residues. This chain's CDR3 is CASSYPPRQGKETQYF. CDR3 nucleotides: TGTGCCAGCAGTTACCCTCCTCGACAGGGAAAAGAGACCCAGTACTTC.

The chain uses TRBV15 and TRBJ1-2; 7 positions match TRBD1. Trimming removed 0 bases from V and 5 bases from J; junction bases left unmatched: 15. The CDR3 consists of 18 residues. The germline V gene has CDR1 LNHNV and CDR2 YYDKDF (reference sequence). The CDR3 DNA reads as TGTGCCACCAGCAGAGATTTTTGGGGAGGACAGGACGAGTATGGCTACACCTTC. Protein sequence: CATSRDFWGGQDEYGYTF. Complete variable domain (other parts from reference TRBV15 and TRBJ1-2): DAMVIQNPRYQVTQFGKPVTLSCSQTLNHNVMYWYQQKSSQAPKLLFHYYDKDFNNEADTPDNFQSRRPNTSFCFLDIRSPGLGDTAMYLCATSRDFWGGQDEYGYTFGSGTRLTVV.

This clonotype has a count of ten or more. This chain connects TRBV9 to TRBJ2-5; D gene unclear. CDR1 and CDR2 from the germline V gene are SGDLS and YYNGEE. Trimming cost V 0 bases and J 4 bases, with 13 bases left between them. This CDR3 is built from 15 residues. As DNA, the CDR3 is TGTGCCAGCAGCGTAGAGGGCAGTCGTTTAGAGACCCAGTACTTC. It is translated as CASSVEGSRLETQYF.

The rearrangement joins TRBV12-3 or TRBV12-4 to TRBJ2-7; 9 bases line up with TRBD1. The CDR3 covers 17 residues. After removal of 6 bases from V and 0 bases from J, the junction contained 12 bases not matched to a gene. The CDR3 region has the DNA TGTGCCAGCAGGTCCTCGGGGACAGGGATTTTCTCCTACGAGCAGTACTTC. It codes for CASRSSGTGIFSYEQYF.

The rearrangement uses TRBV3-1 and TRBJ2-1; D remains unclear. The germline gives CDR1 LGHDT, CDR2 YNNKEL (reference sequence). The CDR3 covers 13 residues. V was shortened by 1 base and J by 5 bases, with 6 bases between the two germline ends. CDR3 DNA: TGTGCCAGCAGCCAAGTTGGTAACAATGAGCAGTTCTTC. It specifies CASSQVGNNEQFF.

This clonotype has ten or more counts. The gene calls are TRBV30 and TRBJ1-2; D is ambiguous. The germline V gene has CDR1 GTSNPN and CDR2 SVGIG (reference sequence). V was cut by 7 bases and J by 2 bases, with 14 bases left in between. This CDR3 is 13 amino acids long. CDR3 sequence (DNA): TGTGCCTCCCTCGCAATTACAAACTATGGCTACACCTTC. This encodes CASLAITNYGYTF.

In its sample, this clonotype was seen many times. The chain is built from TRBV7-2 and TRBJ2-7; no reliable D call. The CDR3 totals 14 residues. With 2 bases removed from V and 2 bases from J, the gap between germline ends came to 10 bases. The germline CDR1 and CDR2 sequences are SGHTA and FQGNSA. CDR3 nucleotide sequence: TGTGCCAGCAGCTTATCGGGCGGAACCTACGAGCAGTACTTC. The encoded protein is CASSLSGGTYEQYF.